A single sample gave rise to the 2 T cell receptor beta chains below, sequenced in a study of T cells in localized non-small cell lung cancer. TCRdb's table, derived via immunoSEQ multiplex PCR, lists solely in-frame clones and lacks some. The repertoire consists of about 660 clones, with 23% occurring once and the leading ten covering over 15%. The sequencing used normal lung tissue next to the tumor, collected before any cancer treatment. The receptors shown here come from a woman aged 35 to 70 with stage I squamous cell lung carcinoma.

Only a few counts were recorded for this clone. The chain combines TRBV28 with TRBJ2-1; 8 bases are a match to TRBD2. V lost 4 bases to trimming and J lost 9 bases; unmatched junction nucleotides: 11. CDR3 length: 15 residues. Germline assignment: CDR1 MDHEN and CDR2 SYDVKM. The chain's CDR3 is CASSSSSGRVFEQFF. The DNA of the CDR3 is TGTGCCAGCAGTTCGTCTAGCGGGCGGGTGTTTGAGCAGTTCTTC.

V is TRBV19 and J is TRBJ2-3; a weak D match, TRBD2 (5 bases). Germline CDR1 reads LNHDA; CDR2 reads SQIVND (reference sequence). The V end lost 7 bases, the J end lost 0 bases, and 11 bases lay between the germline ends. The length of the CDR3 is 14 residues. CDR3 nucleotides: TGTGCCAGTAAGGAAGGGAGAAGCACAGATACGCAGTATTTT. Translation: CASKEGRSTDTQYF.